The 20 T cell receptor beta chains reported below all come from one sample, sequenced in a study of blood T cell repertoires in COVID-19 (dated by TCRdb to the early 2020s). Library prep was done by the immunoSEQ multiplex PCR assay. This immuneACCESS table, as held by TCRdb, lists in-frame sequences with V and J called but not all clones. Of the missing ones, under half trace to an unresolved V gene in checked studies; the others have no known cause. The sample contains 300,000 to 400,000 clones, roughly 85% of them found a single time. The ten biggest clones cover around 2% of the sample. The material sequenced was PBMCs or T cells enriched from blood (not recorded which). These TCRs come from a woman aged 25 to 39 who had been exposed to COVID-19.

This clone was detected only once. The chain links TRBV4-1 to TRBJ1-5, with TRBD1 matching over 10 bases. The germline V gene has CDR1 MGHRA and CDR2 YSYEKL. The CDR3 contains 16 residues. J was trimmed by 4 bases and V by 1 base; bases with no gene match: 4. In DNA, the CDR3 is TGCGCCAGCAGCCAAGGACAGGGGGCGTATAATCAGCCCCAGCATTTT. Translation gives CASSQGQGAYNQPQHF.

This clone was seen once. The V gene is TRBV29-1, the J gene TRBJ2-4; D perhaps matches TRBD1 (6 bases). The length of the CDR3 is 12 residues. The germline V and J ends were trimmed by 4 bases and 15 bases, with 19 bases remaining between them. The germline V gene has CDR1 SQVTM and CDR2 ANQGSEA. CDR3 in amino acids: CSVAGDRGFRYF. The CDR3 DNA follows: TGCAGCGTTGCAGGGGATCGGGGTTTTCGGTACTTC.

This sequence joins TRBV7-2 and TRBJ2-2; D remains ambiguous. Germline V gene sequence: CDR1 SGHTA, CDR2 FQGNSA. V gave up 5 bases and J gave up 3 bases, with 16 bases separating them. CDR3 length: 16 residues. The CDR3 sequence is CASSPTPDSDTGELFF. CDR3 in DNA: TGTGCCAGCAGCCCCACCCCCGACTCAGACACCGGGGAGCTGTTTTTT.

CDR3 sequence: CASQGGTEAFF. CDR3 nucleotides: TGTGCCAGCCAGGGTGGCACTGAAGCTTTCTTT. This rearrangement joins TRBV6-5 to TRBJ1-1; possibly TRBD1 for D (5 bases). V was clipped by 8 bases and J by 4 bases, with 8 bases between them. The V gene's germline CDR1 is MNHEY and CDR2 SVGAGI. The CDR3 is made up of 11 amino acids.

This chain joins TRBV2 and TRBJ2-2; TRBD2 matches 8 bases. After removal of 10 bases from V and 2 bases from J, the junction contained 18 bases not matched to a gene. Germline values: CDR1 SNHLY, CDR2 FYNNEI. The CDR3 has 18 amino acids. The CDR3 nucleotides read TGTGCCACCTCTCCTCAAAGGGGGGTAGCGGGAAACACCGGGGAGCTGTTTTTT. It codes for CATSPQRGVAGNTGELFF.

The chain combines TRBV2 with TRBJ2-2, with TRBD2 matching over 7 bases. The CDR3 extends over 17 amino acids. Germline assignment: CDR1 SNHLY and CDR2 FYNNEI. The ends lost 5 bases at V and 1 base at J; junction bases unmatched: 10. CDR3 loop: CASSLRGVAGNTGELFF. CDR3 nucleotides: TGTGCCAGCAGTCTCCGCGGGGTAGCGGGGAACACCGGGGAGCTGTTTTTT.

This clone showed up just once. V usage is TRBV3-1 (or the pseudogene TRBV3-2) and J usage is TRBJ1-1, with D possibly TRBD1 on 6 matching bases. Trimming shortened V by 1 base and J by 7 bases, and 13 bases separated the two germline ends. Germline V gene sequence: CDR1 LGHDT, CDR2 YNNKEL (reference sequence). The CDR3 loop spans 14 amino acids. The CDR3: CASSQGRGRGEAFF. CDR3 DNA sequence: TGTGCCAGCAGCCAAGGGAGGGGGAGGGGTGAAGCTTTCTTT.

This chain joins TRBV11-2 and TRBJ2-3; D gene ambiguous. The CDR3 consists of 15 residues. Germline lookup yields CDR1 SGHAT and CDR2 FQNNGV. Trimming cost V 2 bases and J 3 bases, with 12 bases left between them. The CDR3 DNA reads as TGTGCCAGCAGCTTAATTGGGCAGAAGACAGATACGCAGTATTTT. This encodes CASSLIGQKTDTQYF.

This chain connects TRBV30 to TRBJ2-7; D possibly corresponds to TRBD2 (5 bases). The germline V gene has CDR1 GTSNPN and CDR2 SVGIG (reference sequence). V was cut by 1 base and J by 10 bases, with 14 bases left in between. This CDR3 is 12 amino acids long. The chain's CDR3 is CAWSASSGRQYF. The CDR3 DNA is TGTGCCTGGAGTGCCTCAAGTGGGAGACAGTACTTC.

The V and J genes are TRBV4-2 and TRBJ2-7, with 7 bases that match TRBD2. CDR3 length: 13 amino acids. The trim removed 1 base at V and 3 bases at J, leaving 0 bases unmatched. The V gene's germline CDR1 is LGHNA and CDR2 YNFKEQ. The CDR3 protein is CASSQGTSYEQYF. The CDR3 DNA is TGTGCCAGCAGCCAAGGGACTAGCTACGAGCAGTACTTC.

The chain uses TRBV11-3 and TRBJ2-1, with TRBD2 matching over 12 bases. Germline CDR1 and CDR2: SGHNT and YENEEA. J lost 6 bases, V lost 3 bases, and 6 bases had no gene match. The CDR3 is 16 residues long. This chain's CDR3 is CASSLVLAGGGNEQFF. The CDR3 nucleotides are TGTGCCAGCAGCTTGGTGCTAGCGGGAGGGGGCAATGAGCAGTTCTTC. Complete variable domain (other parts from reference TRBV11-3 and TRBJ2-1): EAGVVQSPRYKIIEKKQPVAFWCNPISGHNTLYWYLQNLGQGPELLIRYENEEAVDDSQLPKDRFSAERLKGVDSTLKIQPAELGDSAVYLCASSLVLAGGGNEQFFGPGTRLTVL.

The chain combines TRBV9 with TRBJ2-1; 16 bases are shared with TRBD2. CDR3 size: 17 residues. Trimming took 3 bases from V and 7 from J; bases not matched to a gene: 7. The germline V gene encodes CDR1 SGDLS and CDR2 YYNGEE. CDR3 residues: CASSEGTSGRGVNEQFF. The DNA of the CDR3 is TGTGCCAGCAGCGAAGGGACTAGCGGGAGGGGAGTTAATGAGCAGTTCTTC.

In DNA, the CDR3 is TGTGCCAGCTCCAGGACAGGGGACTCCTACGAGCAGTACTTC. Encoded protein: CASSRTGDSYEQYF. V usage is TRBV7-9 and J usage is TRBJ2-7, with 9 bases matching TRBD1. Germline V lookup: CDR1 SEHNR, CDR2 FQNEAQ (reference sequence). V was pared by 8 bases and J by 0 bases, with 5 bases of the junction left unmatched. This CDR3 spans 14 amino acids.

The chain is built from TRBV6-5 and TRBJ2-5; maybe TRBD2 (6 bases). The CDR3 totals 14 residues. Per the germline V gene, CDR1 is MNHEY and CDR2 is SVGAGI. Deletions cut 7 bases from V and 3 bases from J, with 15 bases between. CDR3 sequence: CASIPGGVKETQYF. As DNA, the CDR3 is TGTGCCAGCATCCCCGGCGGGGTAAAAGAGACCCAGTACTTC.

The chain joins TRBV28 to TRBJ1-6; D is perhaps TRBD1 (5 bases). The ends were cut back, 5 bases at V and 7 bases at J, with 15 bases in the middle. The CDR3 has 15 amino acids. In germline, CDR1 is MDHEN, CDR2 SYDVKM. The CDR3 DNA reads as TGTGCCAGCAGTGGGGGTGGGGAGGGAAATTCACCCCTCCACTTT. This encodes CASSGGGEGNSPLHF.

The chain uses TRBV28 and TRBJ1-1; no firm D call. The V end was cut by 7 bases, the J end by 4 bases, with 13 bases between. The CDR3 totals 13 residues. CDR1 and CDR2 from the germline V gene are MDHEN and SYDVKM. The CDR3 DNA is TGTGCCAGCAAAGTTCGTCCGGGCACTGAAGCTTTCTTT. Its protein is CASKVRPGTEAFF. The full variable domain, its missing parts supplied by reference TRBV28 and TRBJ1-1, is DVKVTQSSRYLVKRTGEKVFLECVQDMDHENMFWYRQDPGLGLRLIYFSYDVKMKEKGDIPEGYSVSREKKERFSLILESASTNQTSMYLCASKVRPGTEAFFGQGTRLTVV.

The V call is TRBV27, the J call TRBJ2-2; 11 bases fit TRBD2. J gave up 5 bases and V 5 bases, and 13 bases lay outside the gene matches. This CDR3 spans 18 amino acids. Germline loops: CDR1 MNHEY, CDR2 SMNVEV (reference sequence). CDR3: CASSRVLIAGGRTGELFF. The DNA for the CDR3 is TGTGCCAGCAGTAGGGTTCTGATAGCGGGAGGGCGTACCGGGGAGCTGTTTTTT.

CDR3 coding DNA: TGTGCCAGCAGCTCTGAAGCAGGATTCACTGAAGCTTTCTTT. Its translation is CASSSEAGFTEAFF. The rearrangement uses TRBV7-9 and TRBJ1-1, with D unresolved. The CDR3 runs 14 residues. CDR1 SEHNR and CDR2 FQNEAQ come from the germline V gene (reference sequence). V lost 4 bases, J lost 4 bases, and 13 bases lay in between.

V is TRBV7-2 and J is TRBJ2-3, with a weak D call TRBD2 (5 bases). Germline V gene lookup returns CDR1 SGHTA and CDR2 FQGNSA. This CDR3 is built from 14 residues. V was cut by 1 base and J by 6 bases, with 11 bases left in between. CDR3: CASSLESSRDTQYF. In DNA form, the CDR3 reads TGTGCCAGCAGCTTAGAGTCTAGCAGGGATACGCAGTATTTT. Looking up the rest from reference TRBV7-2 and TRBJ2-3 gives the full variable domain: GAGVSQSPSNKVTEKGKDVELRCDPISGHTALYWYRQSLGQGLEFLIYFQGNSAPDKSGLPSDRFSAERTGGSVSTLTIQRTQQEDSAVYLCASSLESSRDTQYFGPGTRLTVL.

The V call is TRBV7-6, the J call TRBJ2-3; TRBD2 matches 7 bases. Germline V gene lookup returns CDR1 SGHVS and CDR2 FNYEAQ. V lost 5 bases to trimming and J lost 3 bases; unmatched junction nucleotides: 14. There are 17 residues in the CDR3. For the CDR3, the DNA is TGTGCCAGCAGCCTCCACGTCGGCGGGAGTGGGACAGATACGCAGTATTTT. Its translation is CASSLHVGGSGTDTQYF.